This T cell receptor beta chain was found in a study of blood T cell repertoires in COVID-19 (dated by TCRdb to 2018 to 2021). Broadly, across the study: Samples from collaborators originated in the United States, Italy and Spain and spanned both the acute and convalescent phases of COVID-19. The repertoires were released in a freely available public database meant as a resource for research on the immune response to SARS-CoV-2. The prospective study material was composed of cDNA or gDNA derived from T cells, B-cell-depleted T cells, or PBMCs. The dataset comprised deeply sampled blood TCRbeta repertoires from subjects exposed to, actively infected with, or recovered from COVID-19. Sample metadata almost always included a de-identified subject ID, COVID-19 status, age in years and sex. HLA class I and class II types, where available, came from metadata supplied by the sample provider rather than from assay-based typing. Samples came from the ongoing ImmuneRACE study (first 160 participants) plus 1,254 subjects from 6 global collaborators. Findings and caveats that apply to the study as a whole: The quantity of clinical and demographic metadata differed by source and by participant and was supplied without curation.

TCRbeta CDR3 regions were amplified from genomic DNA by means of the immunoSEQ Assay, a bias-controlled multiplex PCR. In the paper's pipeline: The number of nucleated cells in each sample was estimated by amplification of reference gene primers within the assay. Sequence reads were collapsed and filtered to measure the absolute abundance of every unique TCRbeta CDR3 rearrangement. Productive Simpson clonality was computed per sample as the square root of Simpson's diversity index over productive rearrangements. The clones in this table, taken by TCRdb from immuneACCESS, are in-frame only. Not every clone is retained; where verified, under half of the shortfall comes from an unresolved V gene, and the cause of the rest is unknown. Clone size and V and J calls were adopted from that table, with D and trimming inferred from the DNA. This sample has about 270,000 clones in its table, and 75% to 90% of those were observed once. The ten most abundant clones make up 13% of the sample.

In Seattle, one collaborating source enrolled patients while the infection was active and tracked those patients longitudinally over the course of disease. Collaborating institutions collected whole blood in K2EDTA tubes following their own protocols. For TCRbeta analysis, collaborator samples were shipped as frozen whole blood, as isolated PBMCs, or as DNA extracted from either sample type. From the cysteine through the phenylalanine, the CDR3 covers 13 amino acids. The only DNA kept is the CDR3, 39 bases in frame from the first base. V lost 4 bases and J lost 7 bases; the stretch between them is 12 bases long. Taken from the germline V gene (reference sequence), the CDR1 and CDR2 loops are SGHNT and YYREEE. Of note for this clone: Its antigen specificity is not known. Base qualities are not provided; no much larger clone lies one nucleotide away.

Source material: peripheral blood. This TCR was sampled from a woman in her seventies with COVID-19, enrolled during active disease. The chain is encoded by TRBV5-4 joined to TRBJ1-5; no confident D gene assignment can be made. The nucleotide sequence is given as TGTGCCAGCAGCCTAGATAGCGCCCAGCCCCAGCATTTT. It is translated as CASSLDSAQPQHF.